This T cell receptor (beta chain) emerged from a study of blood T cell repertoires in COVID-19 (dated by TCRdb to 2020 to 2021). As for the study more broadly: Samples covering the acute and convalescent phases of COVID-19 were provided by collaborators in the United States, Italy and Spain. The material from the prospective study consisted of cDNA or gDNA derived from T cells, B-cell-depleted T cells, or PBMCs. Subjects who had been exposed to COVID-19, were actively infected with it, or had recovered from it provided the deeply sampled blood TCRbeta repertoires that made up the dataset. A de-identified subject ID, COVID-19 status, age in years and sex were almost always included in the sample metadata. The samples were drawn from the first 160 participants of the ongoing ImmuneRACE study and from over a thousand subjects provided by 6 global collaborators. Where available, HLA class I and class II types were taken from metadata supplied by the sample provider and were not determined by assay-based typing. The repertoires were released in a freely available public database meant as a resource for research on the immune response to SARS-CoV-2. Results the study describes overall, beyond this receptor: Clinical and demographic metadata were provided uncurated, with the amount varying by source and participant.

The CDR3 has 14 amino acids, counting the end cysteine and phenylalanine. The only DNA kept is the CDR3, 42 bases in frame from the first base. The germline V gene sets CDR1 to ENHRY and CDR2 to SYGVKD. Trimming removed 8 bases from V and 3 bases from J, leaving 17 bases between the germline ends. Collaborating institutions collected whole blood in K2EDTA tubes following their own protocols. Collaborator samples were shipped for TCRbeta analysis as frozen whole blood, isolated PBMCs, or DNA extracted from either sample type. This clone was observed a single time. Its target antigen remains unknown. One base away there is no much larger clone; base qualities are not given. TCRbeta CDR3 regions were amplified from genomic DNA using the immunoSEQ Assay, a bias-controlled multiplex PCR. As for the original processing: The number of nucleated cells in each sample was estimated from the amplification of reference gene primers within the assay. To quantify the absolute abundance of each unique TCRbeta CDR3 rearrangement, sequence reads were collapsed and filtered. For each sample, productive Simpson clonality was calculated by taking the square root of Simpson's diversity index across productive rearrangements. Here the immuneACCESS table is served through TCRdb, limited to in-frame sequences with V and J called. Missing clones are a known gap in these copies; in checked studies unresolved V genes cover under half, and the rest lacks a known reason. V and J calls and clone size are those listed in that table; D and trimming were worked out from the DNA. This sample comprises more than 95,000 clones, roughly 89% of them detected only once. 4.5% to 6% of the sample goes to the ten largest clones.

Sequencing used peripheral blood. The receptor was isolated from a human donor in a cohort sampled during active COVID-19. The sequence is built from TRBV10-3 and TRBJ2-7; the D gene is possibly TRBD1, with 5 bases matching. CDR3 loop: CAIGNPTAIYEQYF. The DNA is as follows: TGTGCCATCGGTAATCCGACAGCGATCTACGAGCAGTACTTC.